This entry is about one TCR beta chain. The sample is drawn from a study of control samples from healthy donors and cancer patients. The germline V gene has CDR1 MGHRA and CDR2 YSYEKL. J gave up 6 bases and V 1 base, and 12 bases lay outside the gene matches. The CDR3 runs to 18 residues. Sequencing was performed with immunoSEQ multiplex PCR; in TCRdb, only in-frame clones are kept and a portion is missing. The table records roughly 130,000 clones, roughly 91% of them present only once. The clonotype originates from a man aged 45 to 65 with head and neck cancer. Sequenced sample: PBMCs. This chain links TRBV4-1 with TRBJ2-2; 9 bases align to TRBD1. CDR3 region: CASSQGALGTGTPGELFF. Written as DNA, the CDR3 is TGCGCCAGCAGCCAAGGGGCTCTAGGGACAGGGACCCCCGGGGAGCTGTTTTTT.